The sequence of this T cell receptor (beta chain) was determined in a study of T cells after yellow fever vaccination. This clonotype occurred many times. V was cut by 5 bases and J by 2 bases, with 11 bases left in between. The CDR3 spans 14 residues. Germline CDR1 MNHNS, CDR2 SASEGT. From the 5' RACE reads, TCRdb called clonotypes with MiXCR, one entry per CDR3 protein. The sample carries under 300,000 distinct CDR3 sequences, 6.9% recorded once. This receptor was identified in a man younger than 40 who received the YFV17D yellow fever vaccine. The chain recombines TRBV6-1 with TRBJ2-3; D is undetermined. The specimen comprised CD4+ T cells sorted from PBMCs, sampled 15 days after the yellow fever booster vaccination. Written as DNA, the CDR3 is TGTGCCAGCAGTCCAAGAATCTCCACAGATACGCAGTATTTT. It yields the protein CASSPRISTDTQYF.